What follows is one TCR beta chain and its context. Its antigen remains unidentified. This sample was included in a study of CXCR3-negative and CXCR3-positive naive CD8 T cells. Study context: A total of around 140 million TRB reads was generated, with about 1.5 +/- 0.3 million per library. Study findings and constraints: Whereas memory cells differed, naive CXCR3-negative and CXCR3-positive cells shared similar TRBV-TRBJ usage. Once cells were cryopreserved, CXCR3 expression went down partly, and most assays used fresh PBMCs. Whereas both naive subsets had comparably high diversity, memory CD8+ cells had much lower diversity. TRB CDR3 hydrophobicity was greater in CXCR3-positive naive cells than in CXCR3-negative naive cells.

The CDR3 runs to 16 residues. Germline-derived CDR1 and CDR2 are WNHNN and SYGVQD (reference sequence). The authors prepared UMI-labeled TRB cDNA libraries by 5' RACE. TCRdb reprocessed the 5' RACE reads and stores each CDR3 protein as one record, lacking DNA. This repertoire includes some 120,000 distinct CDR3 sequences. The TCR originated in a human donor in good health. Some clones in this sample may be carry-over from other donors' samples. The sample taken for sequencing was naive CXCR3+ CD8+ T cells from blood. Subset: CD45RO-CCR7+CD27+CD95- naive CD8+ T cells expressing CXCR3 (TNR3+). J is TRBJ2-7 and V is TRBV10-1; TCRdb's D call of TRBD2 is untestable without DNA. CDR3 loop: CASSESTGGSTYEQYF.